The clone carrying this T cell receptor (beta chain) has a count of ten or more. TCRdb ran MiXCR on the 5' RACE reads and lists one entry per CDR3 protein. This table holds nearly 30,000 distinct CDR3 sequences, 5.7% found once. The CDR3 sequence is 12 residues long. V was cut by 5 bases and J by 7 bases, with 8 bases left in between. The germline CDR1 and CDR2 sequences are MNHEY and SVGEGT. This entry belongs to a study of early T cells in non-severe SARS-CoV-2 infection. The sequenced sample consisted of whole blood. This TCR derives from an adult who was a healthcare worker with PCR-confirmed SARS-CoV-2 infection or an uninfected control (not recorded which). The chain couples TRBV6-2 or TRBV6-3 to TRBJ2-2; D is unresolved. The CDR3 loop is CASSARDGELFF. The CDR3 DNA sequence: TGTGCCAGCAGTGCCCGAGACGGGGAGCTGTTTTTT.